This TCR beta chain stems from a study of Ad26.COV2.S vaccination and SARS-CoV-2 variants. Study overall: Ad26.COV2.S shots went into the muscle once or twice, 56 days apart. Study-wide results and caveats: Responses of spike-specific T cells (both CD8+ and CD4+) reportedly showed substantial breadth after vaccination. Breadth of non-spike TCRs did not differ between vaccinees and placebo recipients. Analytic work on TCR breadth and depth might have understated the full extent of total T cell responses.

Here immunoSEQ multiplex PCR was the method, and the copy in TCRdb shows in-frame clones only, minus some. Found here are about 350,000 clones, around nine tenths of them singletons; the top ten hold around 5.3%. Treatment: approximately 18 received Ad26.COV2.S at low or high dose, single or two shots; 5 received placebo; per-sample allocation not given. Specimens were obtained on day 63 following the first vaccine or placebo injection. As for this clone: Its antigen remains unknown.

Deletions cut 0 bases from V and 2 bases from J, with 8 bases between. CDR3 length: 14 amino acids. CDR1 is LGHNA, CDR2 YSLEER, per germline. V usage is TRBV4-3 and J usage is TRBJ2-7, with D perhaps matching TRBD2 (6 bases). Specimen: peripheral blood, collected in a trial of Ad26.COV2.S vaccine versus placebo. This receptor was identified in a person between 18 and 60 years old who received the Ad26.COV2.S COVID-19 vaccine or a placebo. Here the CDR3 reads CASSQDTGAYEQYF. CDR3 sequence (DNA): TGCGCCAGCAGCCAAGATACGGGAGCCTACGAGCAGTACTTC.